What follows are 13 T cell receptor beta chains derived from one specimen sequenced in a study of blood T cell repertoires in COVID-19. Libraries were prepared by immunoSEQ multiplex PCR; TCRdb keeps only in-frame clonotypes and omits some of them. The table has about 75,000 clones, 88% seen once. The specimen was peripheral blood. The receptors here all came from a human donor in a cohort sampled during active COVID-19.

This chain uses TRBV30 with TRBJ2-1, with D perhaps matching TRBD2 (6 bases). Looked up from germline, CDR1 is GTSNPN and CDR2 is SVGIG (reference sequence). This CDR3 spans 14 amino acids. The V end was cut by 1 base, the J end by 6 bases, with 13 bases between. The CDR3 coding sequence is TGTGCCTGGAGTGGGGGAGGTAGTTTCAATGAGCAGTTCTTC. It specifies CAWSGGGSFNEQFF. Full variable domain (missing parts from reference TRBV30 and TRBJ2-1): SQTIHQWPATLVQPVGSPLSLECTVEGTSNPNLYWYRQAAGRGLQLLFYSVGIGQISSEVPQNLSASRPQDRQFILSSKKLLLSDSGFYLCAWSGGGSFNEQFFGPGTRLTVL.

The J gene is TRBJ1-1, the V gene TRBV4-1; 10 bases line up with TRBD1. Germline V gives CDR1 MGHRA, CDR2 YSYEKL. The CDR3 sequence is 15 residues long. V trimming: 4 bases; J trimming: 4 bases; junction bases outside the gene matches: 6. The CDR3 DNA reads as TGCGCCAGCAGCCTGACCGGGACAGGGGTCACTGAAGCTTTCTTT. It codes for CASSLTGTGVTEAFF.

V usage is TRBV19 and J usage is TRBJ1-5; D is unclear. Trimming took off 7 bases at V and 2 bases at J, with 12 bases between the two ends. CDR3 length: 14 residues. Germline CDR1 LNHDA, CDR2 SQIVND (reference sequence). Written as DNA, the CDR3 is TGTGCCAGTACTCATTCGGGAGGCAATCAGCCCCAGCATTTT. Its translation: CASTHSGGNQPQHF.

V gene TRBV27 combines with J gene TRBJ2-7, with 8 nucleotides matching TRBD2. V shed 6 bases, J shed 3 bases, and the junction held 10 bases outside the gene matches. Germline CDR1 MNHEY, CDR2 SMNVEV (reference sequence). The CDR3 is made up of 15 amino acids. In DNA, the CDR3 is TGTGCCAGCAGACCTCGGGGGGGATATGACTACGAGCAGTACTTC. Residues: CASRPRGGYDYEQYF.

The genes are TRBV7-9 and TRBJ1-2; D unclear. Germline assignment: CDR1 SEHNR and CDR2 FQNEAQ (reference sequence). The CDR3 contains 16 residues. Trimming removed 6 bases at V and 0 bases at J, with 17 bases between. CDR3 sequence: CASSLPFGESNYGYTF. CDR3 DNA sequence: TGTGCCAGCAGTCTCCCGTTTGGAGAATCTAACTATGGCTACACCTTC. The full variable domain, its missing parts supplied by reference TRBV7-9 and TRBJ1-2, is DTGVSQNPRHKITKRGQNVTFRCDPISEHNRLYWYRQTLGQGPEFLTYFQNEAQLEKSRLLSDRFSAERPKGSFSTLEIQRTEQGDSAMYLCASSLPFGESNYGYTFGSGTRLTVV.

The chain is built from TRBV7-9 and TRBJ1-5, with D tentatively TRBD1 (6 bases). Germline CDR1 and CDR2: SEHNR and FQNEAQ (reference sequence). The CDR3 loop spans 16 amino acids. Trimming removed 8 bases from V and 4 bases from J, with 21 bases in between. The DNA of the CDR3 is TGTGCCAGCGACGGAGGATCGGGACAATCAAATCAGCCCCAGCATTTT. Protein product: CASDGGSGQSNQPQHF. Full variable domain (outside the CDR3, taken from reference TRBV7-9 and TRBJ1-5): DTGVSQNPRHKITKRGQNVTFRCDPISEHNRLYWYRQTLGQGPEFLTYFQNEAQLEKSRLLSDRFSAERPKGSFSTLEIQRTEQGDSAMYLCASDGGSGQSNQPQHFGDGTRLSIL.

This clone was detected once. V usage is TRBV27 and J usage is TRBJ2-1; D not resolved. The CDR3 length is 13 residues. Trimming cost V 2 bases and J 8 bases, with 10 bases left between them. Germline values: CDR1 MNHEY, CDR2 SMNVEV (reference sequence). The DNA of the CDR3 is TGTGCCAGCAGTTTAGCGACACTCGATGAGCAGTTCTTC. Amino acid sequence: CASSLATLDEQFF.

The chain carries TRBV27 and TRBJ1-1; 7 bases fit TRBD1. This CDR3 spans 15 amino acids. Per germline, CDR1 MNHEY and CDR2 SMNVEV (reference sequence). The V gene end was trimmed by 3 bases and the J gene end by 5 bases; junction bases not matched to a gene: 9. In DNA form, the CDR3 reads TGTGCCAGCAGTTTTGACAGGGTACCGGTGACTGAAGCTTTCTTT. It encodes CASSFDRVPVTEAFF.

V and J are TRBV5-4 and TRBJ2-7, with 7 bases that match TRBD2. Germline CDR1 reads SGHNT; CDR2 reads YYREEE (reference sequence). V was pared by 1 base and J by 0 bases, with 4 bases of the junction left unmatched. This CDR3 is 15 amino acids long. Written as DNA, the CDR3 is TGTGCCAGCAGCTTGACGGGAGGAACCTCCTACGAGCAGTACTTC. It translates to CASSLTGGTSYEQYF.

V usage is TRBV7-6 and J usage is TRBJ2-3, with a weak D call TRBD2 (6 bases). The V gene's germline CDR1 is SGHVS and CDR2 FNYEAQ. The CDR3 consists of 14 residues. Trimming took 5 bases from V and 2 from J, leaving 11 bases between them. The CDR3 loop reads CASSPGTATDTQYF. In nucleotides, the CDR3 is TGTGCCAGCAGCCCAGGGACTGCCACAGATACGCAGTATTTT.

J is TRBJ1-4 and V is TRBV6-6; D not certain. The CDR3 covers 16 residues. V lost 6 bases, J lost 0 bases, and 14 bases lay in between. The germline CDR1 and CDR2 sequences are MNHNY and SVGAGI (reference sequence). For the CDR3, the DNA is TGTGCCAGCAGAGGAGGCAGGATAGCAACTAATGAAAAACTGTTTTTT. Translated, it gives CASRGGRIATNEKLFF.

The chain is built from TRBV10-3 and TRBJ2-1, with 7 nucleotides matching TRBD1. J gave up 2 bases and V 4 bases, and 5 bases lay outside the gene matches. Per the germline V gene, CDR1 is ENHRY and CDR2 is SYGVKD. The CDR3 is 15 amino acids. This chain's CDR3 is CAISVSTGAYNEQFF. The CDR3 region has the DNA TGTGCCATCAGTGTGTCTACAGGGGCCTACAATGAGCAGTTCTTC.

The rearrangement links TRBV9 to TRBJ2-7; 9 positions agree with TRBD2. This CDR3 has 15 amino acids. V dropped 4 bases and J dropped 3; count of bases not matched to a gene: 8. Germline CDR1 reads SGDLS; CDR2 reads YYNGEE. The CDR3, as DNA: TGTGCCAGCAGCCCAGGACTAGCGTCAAGCTACGAGCAGTACTTC. Encoded protein: CASSPGLASSYEQYF.